These 18 T cell receptor beta chains originate from one sample sequenced in a study of T cell repertoires in cytomegalovirus infection. Which antigens these TCRs recognize remains unknown. TCRdb re-called the reads through MiXCR, storing one row per CDR3 protein. The repertoire holds about 830,000 distinct CDR3 sequences, with approximately 29% as singletons. This sample comprised cultured CD8+ T cells from PBMCs, obtained from culture after CMV antigen stimulation. The receptors here all came from a human donor in good health (CMV status not recorded). Some clones in this sample may be carry-over from other donors' samples.

V and J are TRBV2 and TRBJ1-2, with 7 bases identical to TRBD1. Germline assignment: CDR1 SNHLY and CDR2 FYNNEI. The CDR3 sequence is 15 residues long. Trimming removed 5 bases from V and 0 bases from J; junction bases left unmatched: 6. The CDR3 DNA is TGTGCCAGCAGTTTTGGACAGGCTACTAACTATGGCTACACCTTC. This encodes CASSFGQATNYGYTF.

The chain employs TRBV7-6 and TRBJ2-1; 12 bases are shared with TRBD2. Trimming cost V 1 base and J 5 bases; bases outside gene matches: 6. CDR3 length: 17 amino acids. Germline CDR1 reads SGHVS; CDR2 reads FNYEAQ. The DNA for the CDR3 is TGTGCCAGCAGCTTAGTACTAGCGGGGGGCCCTCACAATGAGCAGTTCTTC. Protein: CASSLVLAGGPHNEQFF.

The sample holds many counts of this clonotype. The genes are TRBV6-5 and TRBJ1-2, with D unresolved. Trimming removed 6 bases from V and 5 bases from J, with 10 bases in between. There are 12 residues in the CDR3. CDR1 MNHEY and CDR2 SVGAGI come from the germline V gene. CDR3 bases: TGTGCCAGCAGCGGCGCGGGATATGGCTACACCTTC. The encoded protein is CASSGAGYGYTF.

The chain joins TRBV29-1 to TRBJ2-1; D gene ambiguous. Trimming took 2 bases from V and 4 from J, leaving 12 bases between them. Per the germline V gene, CDR1 is SQVTM and CDR2 is ANQGSEA. The CDR3 totals 14 residues. The CDR3 sequence is CSVEHPRGYNEQFF. The CDR3 coding sequence is TGCAGCGTTGAACACCCCCGCGGATACAATGAGCAGTTCTTC.

V is TRBV10-3 and J is TRBJ2-1; possible D gene TRBD1, 5 bases. This CDR3 has 13 amino acids. CDR1 is ENHRY and CDR2 is SYGVKD in the germline V gene. The V and J ends lost 2 bases and 3 bases respectively, with 5 bases between them. CDR3 coding DNA: TGTGCCATCAGTGAGGACAGCTACAATGAGCAGTTCTTC. Amino acids: CAISEDSYNEQFF.

This clonotype was seen a handful of times. The rearrangement links TRBV6-1 to TRBJ1-6; 7 bases match TRBD1. J lost 7 bases, V lost 4 bases, and 10 bases had no gene match. The CDR3 length is 16 residues. Germline CDR1 and CDR2: MNHNS and SASEGT. The CDR3 DNA reads TGTGCCAGCAGTGTCGGGACAGATCCATGGAATTCACCCCTCCACTTT. The encoded protein is CASSVGTDPWNSPLHF.

This clonotype was recorded at least ten times. The rearrangement joins TRBV7-6 to TRBJ2-7; 9 positions agree with TRBD2. V lost 3 bases to trimming and J lost 7 bases; unmatched junction nucleotides: 13. The CDR3 has 16 residues. The germline CDR1 and CDR2 sequences are SGHVS and FNYEAQ. In DNA, the CDR3 is TGTGCCAGCAGCTTTCTGGGCGGGGGGGCCTCGAGGGAGCAGTACTTC. This codes for CASSFLGGGASREQYF.

The J gene is TRBJ1-5, the V gene TRBV5-1; D is perhaps TRBD1 (5 bases). The CDR3 contains 14 residues. The germline V gene has CDR1 SGHRS and CDR2 YFSETQ. V was shortened by 4 bases and J by 5 bases, with 13 bases between the two germline ends. CDR3 protein: CASSPDSQDQPQHF. The CDR3 DNA sequence: TGCGCCAGCAGCCCCGACAGTCAGGATCAGCCCCAGCATTTT.

The chain links TRBV6-1 to TRBJ2-1; a weak D match, TRBD1 (6 bases). The germline gives CDR1 MNHNS, CDR2 SASEGT. With 7 bases removed from V and 4 bases from J, the gap between germline ends came to 8 bases. This CDR3 spans 12 amino acids. CDR3 amino acids: CASIQGYNEQFF. As DNA, the CDR3 is TGTGCCAGCATCCAGGGGTACAATGAGCAGTTCTTC.

V usage is TRBV7-6 and J usage is TRBJ2-1; D is tentatively TRBD1 or TRBD2 (7 bases each). CDR1 and CDR2 (germline): SGHVS, FNYEAQ. Trimming pared 5 bases from V and 3 bases from J, leaving 17 bases between. The CDR3 has 16 residues. CDR3 sequence reads: CASSRGVQGYYNEQFF. The CDR3 nucleotides are TGTGCCAGCAGCCGGGGGGTACAGGGGTACTACAATGAGCAGTTCTTC.

The V call is TRBV6-8, the J call TRBJ1-5; D is uncertain. Germline CDR1 is MNHGY and CDR2 is SAAAGT. CDR3 length: 13 amino acids. Trimming took 5 bases from V and 7 from J, leaving 12 bases between them. The CDR3 bases are TGTGCCAGCAGTGCTCCAGGTGGCCAGCCCCAGCATTTT. This encodes CASSAPGGQPQHF.

The V and J genes are TRBV27 and TRBJ1-2; TRBD1 matches at 7 bases. V gave up 5 bases and J gave up 8 bases; unmatched junction bases: 11. Per germline, CDR1 MNHEY and CDR2 SMNVEV (reference sequence). The CDR3 totals 14 residues. CDR3 DNA: TGTGCCAGCAGTCCCGGGACAGCGGCGGGGGGCTACACCTTC. Protein: CASSPGTAAGGYTF.

The chain carries TRBV12-3 or TRBV12-4 and TRBJ1-4; no definite D call. V was pared by 2 bases and J by 0 bases, with 7 bases between. CDR3 length: 15 amino acids. This CDR3 is CASSLYRATNEKLFF. In DNA, the CDR3 is TGTGCCAGCAGTTTATACAGAGCAACTAATGAAAAACTGTTTTTT.

This rearrangement joins TRBV29-1 to TRBJ2-3, with TRBD2 as a possible D gene (6 bases). The V end was cut by 1 base, the J end by 8 bases, with 19 bases between. The CDR3 runs 15 residues. Germline lookup yields CDR1 SQVTM and CDR2 ANQGSEA. The CDR3 loop is CSVEGIHPPRGTQYF. The CDR3 DNA reads as TGCAGCGTTGAAGGCATCCATCCCCCGCGGGGTACGCAGTATTTT.

The chain joins TRBV6-5 to TRBJ1-5; no firm D call. Germline V gene lookup returns CDR1 MNHEY and CDR2 SVGAGI. This CDR3 has 14 amino acids. Trimming took 5 bases from V and 1 from J, leaving 9 bases between them. CDR3: CASSPQPSNQPQHF. The DNA for the CDR3 is TGTGCCAGCAGTCCGCAGCCCAGCAATCAGCCCCAGCATTTT.

This clonotype showed up just a few times. The rearrangement links TRBV6-1 to TRBJ1-1; 8 positions agree with TRBD1. Unmatched junction bases numbered 10, after V lost 4 bases and J lost 3 bases. This CDR3 comprises 16 residues. Germline values: CDR1 MNHNS, CDR2 SASEGT. In DNA, the CDR3 is TGTGCCAGCAGTGCCTACAGGGGGGCAAGGGACACTGAAGCTTTCTTT. The encoded protein is CASSAYRGARDTEAFF.

Many counts were recorded for this clonotype. CDR3 amino acids: CASSQPGPHQETQYF. In DNA form, the CDR3 reads TGTGCCAGCAGCCAGCCCGGACCGCACCAAGAGACCCAGTACTTC. J is TRBJ2-5 and V is TRBV7-2; D unclear. Germline-derived CDR1 and CDR2 are SGHTA and FQGNSA. The CDR3 length is 15 residues. V was cut by 5 bases and J by 0 bases, with 13 bases left in between. The full variable domain, in which reference TRBV7-2 and TRBJ2-5 provide the parts outside the CDR3, is GAGVSQSPSNKVTEKGKDVELRCDPISGHTALYWYRQSLGQGLEFLIYFQGNSAPDKSGLPSDRFSAERTGGSVSTLTIQRTQQEDSAVYLCASSQPGPHQETQYFGPGTRLLVL.

This clonotype is a singleton in its sample. The chain combines TRBV19 with TRBJ1-2; 8 nucleotides agree with TRBD1. The length of the CDR3 is 15 residues. The V segment lost 11 bases and the J segment 0 bases; nucleotides outside the gene matches: 11. CDR1 is LNHDA and CDR2 is SQIVND in the germline V gene (reference sequence). The CDR3 reads CASAKDRVANYGYTF. Written as DNA, the CDR3 is TGTGCCTCTGCCAAGGACAGGGTCGCTAACTATGGCTACACCTTC. Combining the CDR3 with reference TRBV19 and TRBJ1-2 gives the whole variable domain DGGITQSPKYLFRKEGQNVTLSCEQNLNHDAMYWYRQDPGQGLRLIYYSQIVNDFQKGDIAEGYSVSREKKESFPLTVTSAQKNPTAFYLCASAKDRVANYGYTFGSGTRLTVV.